What follows are 17 T cell receptor beta chains derived from one specimen sequenced in a study of blood T cells in healthy people across ages (dated by TCRdb to between 2014 and 2017). The library was made by 5' RACE. This sample was sequenced with an Illumina HiSeq 2500. The second PCR ran for about 6 to 12 cycles and used a J-beta primer mix along with a sample-barcoded 5' primer. The public reads were run again by TCRdb, first through fastp at Q25 and then through MiXCR, and only productive beta chains were kept. A single entry per CDR3 protein holds the most common genes and DNA from its merged rows. The sample table contains fewer than 800,000 distinct CDR3 sequences; only one count was recorded for 20% to 25% of them. The ten largest clonotypes hold roughly 9% of the sample. The same sample was also used in a study of T cells of mothers and their children.

Sequencing was done on a sample of blood. These receptor sequences come from a boy aged 5-17 years in good health.

The chain couples TRBV29-1 to TRBJ2-1, with 7 nucleotides matching TRBD1. Germline V gives CDR1 SQVTM, CDR2 ANQGSEA. This CDR3 comprises 14 residues. J was trimmed by 2 bases and V by 7 bases; bases with no gene match: 8. The CDR3 region is CSASHRGTYNEQFF. CDR3 DNA: TGCAGCGCTAGCCACAGGGGTACCTACAATGAGCAGTTCTTC.

This rearrangement joins TRBV20-1 to TRBJ2-5; no definite D call. Germline V gene sequence: CDR1 DFQATT, CDR2 SNEGSKA (reference sequence). Trimming left V 5 bases short and J 4 bases short, with 11 bases between. The CDR3 has 12 amino acids. The CDR3 nucleotides read TGCAGTGCTTTAGATCGGGCAGAGACCCAGTACTTC. It is translated as CSALDRAETQYF.

This clonotype was seen ten or more times. The J gene is TRBJ2-7, the V gene TRBV28; TRBD2 aligns across 8 bases. V lost 5 bases, J lost 2 bases, and 11 bases stayed unmatched. Germline V lookup: CDR1 MDHEN, CDR2 SYDVKM. This CDR3 contains 16 residues. CDR3 in amino acids: CASSQRGGVKAYEQYF. CDR3 bases: TGTGCCAGCAGTCAACGGGGGGGCGTCAAAGCCTACGAGCAGTACTTC.

The J gene is TRBJ2-1, the V gene TRBV20-1; the D gene is possibly TRBD2 (6 bases). Germline loops: CDR1 DFQATT, CDR2 SNEGSKA (reference sequence). Trimming took off 5 bases at V and 1 base at J, with 15 bases between the two ends. The CDR3 spans 15 residues. The CDR3 coding sequence is TGCAGTGCTTTCTACGGGAGCGGTTCCTACAATGAGCAGTTCTTC. It is translated as CSAFYGSGSYNEQFF.

V gene TRBV3-1 combines with J gene TRBJ2-4, with 7 bases that match TRBD1. V shed 2 bases, J shed 5 bases, and the junction held 6 bases outside the gene matches. Germline V gene lookup returns CDR1 LGHDT and CDR2 YNNKEL (reference sequence). CDR3 size: 15 residues. This chain's CDR3 is CASSQNRGQQNIQYF. The CDR3 nucleotides read TGTGCCAGCAGCCAAAACAGGGGCCAACAAAACATTCAGTACTTC.

The gene calls are TRBV6-2 or TRBV6-3 and TRBJ2-7; D remains ambiguous. Trimming removed 9 bases at V and 0 bases at J, with 15 bases between. This CDR3 has 14 residues. Germline values: CDR1 MNHEY, CDR2 SVGEGT. For the CDR3, the DNA is TGTGCCAGACCTAACTTGAACTTCTCCTACGAGCAGTACTTC. Its translation is CARPNLNFSYEQYF.

This clonotype appeared many times. This rearrangement joins TRBV4-2 to TRBJ2-7, with 7 bases matching TRBD2. With 3 bases clipped from V and 4 bases from J, the junction kept 3 bases outside the gene matches. Germline CDR1 and CDR2: LGHNA and YNFKEQ. CDR3 length equals 13 residues. CDR3 sequence (DNA): TGTGCCAGCAGCCAGGGGGGGGGTTACGAGCAGTACTTC. It is translated as CASSQGGGYEQYF.

This clonotype was seen a few times. One junction end does not reproduce the germline sequence, and a read error may be involved. The chain couples TRBV7-8 to TRBJ1-5; a weak D match, TRBD1 (5 bases). The CDR3 sequence is 16 residues long. The germline V gene encodes CDR1 SGHVS and CDR2 FQNEAQ. CDR3 coding DNA: TGCGCCAGCAGCTTAGTTCTAGCAGGGAGTAATCAGCCCCAGCATTTT. Translation gives CASSLVLAGSNQPQHF.

This clonotype was detected a few times. The chain is built from TRBV7-2 and TRBJ2-7; TRBD1 matches at 9 bases. This CDR3 comprises 15 residues. Germline V gene sequence: CDR1 SGHTA, CDR2 FQGNSA. V was clipped by 5 bases and J by 6 bases; unmatched bases: 11. The CDR3 sequence: CASSPMRTGVGEQYF. The CDR3 region has the DNA TGTGCCAGCAGCCCGATGAGGACAGGGGTGGGCGAGCAGTACTTC. The full variable domain, with the rest looked up from reference TRBV7-2 and TRBJ2-7, is GAGVSQSPSNKVTEKGKDVELRCDPISGHTALYWYRQSLGQGLEFLIYFQGNSAPDKSGLPSDRFSAERTGGSVSTLTIQRTQQEDSAVYLCASSPMRTGVGEQYFGPGTRLTVT.

Comment on this clonotype: This clone may be a read error of a much larger clone one base away. The gene calls are TRBV6-2 or TRBV6-3 and TRBJ2-5; no clear D. The end of the DNA is better explained by TRBJ2-7, so the J call may be wrong. The length of the CDR3 is 11 residues. CDR1 and CDR2 from the germline V gene are MNHEY and SVGEGT. The CDR3 here is CASSYFDEQYF. CDR3 DNA: TGTGCCAGCAGTTACTTCGACGAGCAGTACTTC.

The gene calls are TRBV5-1 and TRBJ2-5; TRBD2 matches 11 bases. Losses at the gene ends were 1 base for V and 2 bases for J; bases not matched to a gene: 4. The length of the CDR3 is 16 residues. Germline assignment: CDR1 SGHRS and CDR2 YFSETQ. This CDR3 is CASSLTSGGQQETQYF. In DNA form, the CDR3 reads TGCGCCAGCAGCTTGACTAGCGGGGGCCAGCAAGAGACCCAGTACTTC.

CDR3 bases: TGCAGCGTAGCAGACAGGAGAAGAGCCTACGAGCAGTACTTC. Amino acids: CSVADRRRAYEQYF. The chain uses TRBV29-1 and TRBJ2-7, with D perhaps matching TRBD1 (6 bases). The ends were cut back, 6 bases at V and 2 bases at J, with 17 bases in the middle. Germline CDR1 SQVTM, CDR2 ANQGSEA. The CDR3 covers 14 residues.

The gene calls are TRBV6-1 and TRBJ2-3; 7 bases are shared with TRBD1. The germline CDR1 and CDR2 sequences are MNHNS and SASEGT. The CDR3 loop spans 17 amino acids. V lost 1 base, J lost 5 bases, and 12 bases stayed unmatched. The CDR3 DNA follows: TGTGCCAGCAGTGAAGAGGGGGTGACAGGGTCCGGAGATACGCAGTATTTT. Amino acid sequence: CASSEEGVTGSGDTQYF.

A word on this clonotype: One end of the junction is discordant with germline, which a read error may explain. The V call is TRBV6-5, the J call TRBJ2-5, with TRBD1 matching 8 bases. The CDR3 extends over 17 amino acids. Per germline, CDR1 MNHEY and CDR2 SVGAGI. In nucleotides, the CDR3 is TGTGCCAGCAGTTACGCCGGGGACAGGAGCCCCCAAGAGGCCCAGTACTTC. Translated, it gives CASSYAGDRSPQEAQYF.

The chain combines TRBV19 with TRBJ1-2; D unresolved. Germline-derived CDR1 and CDR2 are LNHDA and SQIVND (reference sequence). There are 11 residues in the CDR3. V was pared by 9 bases and J by 8 bases, with 13 bases between. CDR3 loop: CASSDPGGYTF. The DNA of the CDR3 is TGTGCCAGCTCGGACCCTGGGGGCTACACCTTC.

The chain couples TRBV7-2 to TRBJ2-6; no firm D call. This CDR3 is built from 16 residues. Germline values: CDR1 SGHTA, CDR2 FQGNSA. Trimming shortened V by 7 bases and J by 0 bases, and 13 bases separated the two germline ends. CDR3 sequence (DNA): TGTGCCAGCACCCGGTATCCGAACTCTGGGGCCAACGTCCTGACTTTC. It is translated as CASTRYPNSGANVLTF.

The chain recombines TRBV28 with TRBJ2-5, with 12 bases matching TRBD1. The J call may be wrong; the DNA end is better matched by TRBJ2-7. Germline CDR1 reads MDHEN; CDR2 reads SYDVKM. The length of the CDR3 is 14 residues. Here the CDR3 DNA reads TGTGCCAGCAAGGAGGGACAGGGGGCTGACGAGCAGTACTTC. As protein: CASKEGQGADEQYF.